This is a list of T cell receptor beta chains from one sample in a study of long-term antiretroviral therapy in people with HIV. TCRdb keeps only in-frame clones here, not all; method: immunoSEQ multiplex PCR. The profile shows 20,000 to 25,000 clones, around 90% of them singletons. Sequenced here: unsorted PBMCs, sampled 2.3 years after starting antiretroviral therapy. The receptors were gathered from a man between 60 and 75 years old with HIV. Each CDR3 is given with its conserved first and last residue. A D gene is named only where the DNA matches it firmly. Clone size is given for some rows only: seen once, a few or many times, or a class if the clone is expanded.

V	J	D	size	DNA	CDR3
TRBV5-1	TRBJ2-7	-	-	TGCGCCAGCAGCTTTATAGGAGGGACCGAGGCCGAGCAGTACTTC	CASSFIGGTEAEQYF
TRBV4-1	TRBJ1-5	-	few	TGCGCCAGCAGCCAAGATGCAGTCCCTAATCGGCCCCAGCATTTT	CASSQDAVPNRPQHF
TRBV5-1	TRBJ1-1	-	once	TGCGCCAGCAGAAGGGCGGTCGCCGCCCAAAACACTGAAGCTTTCTTT	CASRRAVAAQNTEAFF
TRBV9	TRBJ2-7	TRBD2	-	TGTGCCAGCAGCTCGTCGGGAGGTATTGACTACGAGCAGTACTTC	CASSSSGGIDYEQYF
TRBV11-2	TRBJ2-5	-	-	TGTGCCAGCAGCGCTAACCAAGAGACCCAGTACTTC	CASSANQETQYF
TRBV7-6	TRBJ1-1	TRBD1	-	TGTGCCAGCAGCTCAGGGGGCGCAGCTTTCTTT	CASSSGGAAFF
TRBV7-2	TRBJ2-7	-	few	TGTGCCAGCAGCTTAGGGACAAGGCACGAGCAGTACTTC	CASSLGTRHEQYF
TRBV7-2	TRBJ2-5	TRBD2	-	TGTGCCAGCAGCTACGCCGGGACTAGCACAGAGACCCAGTACTTC	CASSYAGTSTETQYF
TRBV7-2	TRBJ2-2	-	-	TGTGCCAGCAGCTTTTTAGGAGGATCCACCGGGGAGCTGTTTTTT	CASSFLGGSTGELFF
TRBV5-1	TRBJ2-1	-	-	TGCGCCAGCAGCTTGGTACAGGGACCCTACAATGAGCAGTTCTTC	CASSLVQGPYNEQFF
TRBV4-1	TRBJ2-5	-	once	TGCGCCAGCAGCCTCCTGCTCGGGGCACAAGAGACCCAGTACTTC	CASSLLLGAQETQYF
TRBV5-1	TRBJ1-5	TRBD1	-	TGCGCCAGCAGCTTGGGTGGACAGGGTCAGCCCCAGCATTTT	CASSLGGQGQPQHF
TRBV7-9	TRBJ1-4	TRBD1	-	TGTGCCAGCAGTTCTTCTGGACAGGAGAATGAAAAACTGTTTTTT	CASSSSGQENEKLFF
TRBV5-1	TRBJ1-1	-	-	TGCGCCAGCAGCTTGCCCCCCCCACCTAAAAACACTGAAGCTTTCTTT	CASSLPPPPKNTEAFF
TRBV7-2	TRBJ2-7	TRBD1	-	TGTGCCAGCAGCTACCGGACAGGGTCCTACGAGCAGTACTTC	CASSYRTGSYEQYF
TRBV5-1	TRBJ1-1	-	-	TGCGCCAGCAGCCCCCAAGGGCAGCACACTGAAGCTTTCTTT	CASSPQGQHTEAFF
TRBV11-2	TRBJ2-5	-	-	TGTGCCAGCAGTCCGACAGGCTACCAAGAGACCCAGTACTTC	CASSPTGYQETQYF
TRBV5-1	TRBJ1-2	-	-	TGCGCCAGCAGCTTGGAGGGTGCTAAGGATGGCTACACCTTC	CASSLEGAKDGYTF
TRBV18	TRBJ2-5	-	-	TGTGCCAGCTCCGAATTAACCGGGACCCAGTACTTC	CASSELTGTQYF
TRBV2	TRBJ1-6	-	once	TGTGCCAGCAGTGAGACAGAGAATTCACCCCTCCACTTT	CASSETENSPLHF
TRBV2	TRBJ2-5	TRBD2	-	TGTGCCAGCAGTGAAGAAAGCGGGAGCCAGACCCAGTACTTC	CASSEESGSQTQYF
TRBV5-1	TRBJ2-1	TRBD2	-	TGCGCCAGCAGCCGACCGGGACTAGAAATTGGGTACAATGAGCAGTTCTTC	CASSRPGLEIGYNEQFF
TRBV28	TRBJ1-4	TRBD1	-	TGTGCCAGCAGTTCACAGGGGTATGTTTATGAAAAACTGTTTTTT	CASSSQGYVYEKLFF
TRBV5-6	TRBJ1-2	TRBD1	-	TGTGCCAGCAGCTTTTATGGGAGGGACAGAACCTATGGCTACACCTTC	CASSFYGRDRTYGYTF
TRBV7-8	TRBJ2-5	-	once	TGTGCCAGCAGCCCCTTCTACGCGGGGCGTCAAGAGACCCAGTACTTC	CASSPFYAGRQETQYF
TRBV9	TRBJ2-7	-	-	TGTGCCAGCAGCGTAGACGGCAGGGGGGATTTAAGCGAGCAGTACTTC	CASSVDGRGDLSEQYF